This T cell receptor (beta chain) was found in a study of PD-1 blockade in mismatch repair-deficient tumors. Only one count was recorded for this clone. Some clones are missing from TCRdb's copy, which holds only in-frame ones; the method was immunoSEQ multiplex PCR. This table holds approximately 130,000 clones, about 88% found once. All patients were mismatch repair deficient, assessed by either PCR or immunohistochemistry. There are 17 residues in the CDR3. Germline CDR1 is SEHNR and CDR2 is FQNEAQ (reference sequence). Between the trimmed V and J ends, which lost 2 bases and 0 bases, there was a span of 15 bases.

The gene calls are TRBV7-9 and TRBJ2-3; D gene uncertain. The specimen comprised peripheral blood, sampled 44 weeks after starting pembrolizumab. The receptor's source is an adult with mismatch repair-deficient cancer. The CDR3 protein is CASSLIRNPGSTDTQYF. The CDR3 DNA sequence: TGTGCCAGCAGCTTAATTAGAAACCCCGGGAGCACAGATACGCAGTATTTT.